The 14 T cell receptor beta chains below all came from one sample that was sequenced in a study of T-cell memory formation after mild COVID-19. Each CDR3 protein is one row after TCRdb ran MiXCR on the 5' RACE reads. The sample holds 65,000 to 90,000 distinct CDR3 sequences; about 15% are singletons and the top ten take 31%. The specimen sequenced was PBMCs or a T cell subset sorted from them (not recorded which). Receptors were obtained from an adult woman who had mild COVID-19 (a few samples of this study predate the infection). Cell type and time point are not known.

The J gene is TRBJ1-4, the V gene TRBV3-1; D is unclear. V lost 1 base to trimming and J lost 1 base, with 4 bases between them. The germline V gene encodes CDR1 LGHDT and CDR2 YNNKEL (reference sequence). This CDR3 contains 14 residues. CDR3 sequence reads: CASSQGRTNEKLFF. CDR3 bases: TGTGCCAGCAGCCAAGGGAGAACTAATGAAAAACTGTTTTTT.

The table lists this clonotype with a few counts. This chain joins TRBV12-3 or TRBV12-4 and TRBJ2-7, with 7 bases that match TRBD1. Unmatched junction bases numbered 9, after V lost 5 bases and J lost 5 bases. CDR3 length: 14 residues. CDR3 coding DNA: TGTGCCAGCAGTACCACGACAGGGCCCCACGAGCAGTACTTC. It yields the protein CASSTTTGPHEQYF.

The CDR3: CASSPRGTSGSGGELFF. CDR3 nucleotide sequence: TGTGCCAGCAGCCCCCGAGGGACTAGCGGGTCGGGCGGGGAGCTGTTTTTT. The V gene is TRBV9, the J gene TRBJ2-2; the match to TRBD2 covers 12 bases. V trimming: 4 bases; J trimming: 7 bases; junction bases outside the gene matches: 11. The CDR3 totals 17 residues. Per germline, CDR1 SGDLS and CDR2 YYNGEE.

The gene calls are TRBV6-5 and TRBJ2-3, with D tentatively TRBD1 (5 bases). The CDR3 runs 14 residues. Trimming removed 5 bases at V and 3 bases at J, with 12 bases between. Germline V gene lookup returns CDR1 MNHEY and CDR2 SVGAGI. Written as DNA, the CDR3 is TGTGCCAGCAGTCAGGCCCAGGGAACAGATACGCAGTATTTT. Protein: CASSQAQGTDTQYF.

This clonotype was seen a few times. J is TRBJ2-5 and V is TRBV2; 12 nucleotides align to TRBD1. With V trimmed by 7 bases and J by 7 bases, 10 bases remained unmatched. Germline V gene sequence: CDR1 SNHLY, CDR2 FYNNEI. The CDR3 covers 15 residues. The CDR3 protein is CASIQRGQGARTQYF. The CDR3, as DNA: TGTGCCAGCATCCAGAGGGGACAGGGGGCGAGGACCCAGTACTTC.

This sequence joins TRBV19 and TRBJ2-7; TRBD1 agrees at 8 bases. Germline loops: CDR1 LNHDA, CDR2 SQIVND (reference sequence). After removal of 3 bases from V and 7 bases from J, the junction contained 8 bases not matched to a gene. The CDR3 loop spans 14 amino acids. CDR3 in DNA: TGTGCCAGTAGTATCGGACAGGGAATAATGGAGCAGTACTTC. Translating gives CASSIGQGIMEQYF. The whole variable domain, filled in from reference TRBV19 and TRBJ2-7, reads DGGITQSPKYLFRKEGQNVTLSCEQNLNHDAMYWYRQDPGQGLRLIYYSQIVNDFQKGDIAEGYSVSREKKESFPLTVTSAQKNPTAFYLCASSIGQGIMEQYFGPGTRLTVT.

This clonotype has ten or more counts. V gene TRBV6-2 or TRBV6-3 combines with J gene TRBJ1-2; TRBD1 is a possible D gene (5 bases). Trimming removed 2 bases from V and 4 bases from J, with 14 bases in between. Germline V gene lookup returns CDR1 MNHEY and CDR2 SVGEGT. The CDR3 has 15 residues. CDR3 protein: CASSYVSGNAYGYTF. DNA for the CDR3: TGTGCCAGCAGTTACGTGTCAGGGAACGCCTATGGCTACACCTTC.

The V call is TRBV7-6, the J call TRBJ2-2; 7 bases agree with TRBD1. Looked up from germline, CDR1 is SGHVS and CDR2 is FNYEAQ. The ends lost 1 base at V and 4 bases at J; junction bases unmatched: 6. The CDR3 has 16 residues. For the CDR3, the DNA is TGTGCCAGCAGCTTAGGAGGGGGCGTGGGCACCGGGGAGCTGTTTTTT. Translation: CASSLGGGVGTGELFF.

The rearrangement uses TRBV10-3 and TRBJ1-1; unclear D gene. Looked up from germline, CDR1 is ENHRY and CDR2 is SYGVKD. The CDR3 sequence is 12 residues long. V lost 7 bases, J lost 4 bases, and 10 bases lay in between. The CDR3, as DNA: TGTGCCATCACCTCCGACGGCACTGAAGCTTTCTTT. Protein product: CAITSDGTEAFF.

V and J are TRBV29-1 and TRBJ2-1; 10 bases match TRBD1. The CDR3 has 14 amino acids. V was pared by 6 bases and J by 7 bases, with 9 bases of the junction left unmatched. Germline values: CDR1 SQVTM, CDR2 ANQGSEA. The CDR3 is CSVAGTGAENEQFF. The CDR3 DNA reads as TGCAGCGTGGCCGGGACAGGGGCCGAGAATGAGCAGTTCTTC.

This clonotype was recorded at least ten times. The rearrangement links TRBV4-2 to TRBJ2-1; D may be TRBD1 (5 bases). Germline V gene data show CDR1 as LGHNA and CDR2 as YNFKEQ. The CDR3 consists of 14 residues. V gave up 4 bases and J gave up 4 bases, with 11 bases separating them. In DNA, the CDR3 is TGTGCCAGCAGCCCCTCGACAGAGTACAATGAGCAGTTCTTC. It is translated as CASSPSTEYNEQFF.

This clonotype was observed a handful of times. The rearrangement uses TRBV3-1 and TRBJ2-3, with D perhaps TRBD2 (6 bases). V was trimmed by 2 bases and J by 4 bases, leaving 13 bases between them. CDR1 and CDR2 from the germline V gene are LGHDT and YNNKEL (reference sequence). This CDR3 has 15 amino acids. The CDR3 sequence: CASSQFHGSPDTQYF. In DNA form, the CDR3 reads TGTGCCAGCAGCCAATTTCACGGGAGCCCAGATACGCAGTATTTT.

The gene calls are TRBV11-2 and TRBJ2-3; 13 nucleotides line up with TRBD2. CDR3 length equals 16 residues. Germline CDR1 and CDR2: SGHAT and FQNNGV. V lost 6 bases, J lost 3 bases, and 6 bases stayed unmatched. In nucleotides, the CDR3 is TGTGCCAGCAGACGGACTAGCGGGGGACCTACAGATACGCAGTATTTT. Its protein product is CASRRTSGGPTDTQYF.

Only a few counts were recorded for this clonotype. The chain employs TRBV20-1 and TRBJ2-5, with 8 positions matching TRBD1. The junction had 16 bases not matched to a gene; V was cut back by 8 bases and J by 5 bases. The CDR3 has 15 residues. The germline V gene encodes CDR1 DFQATT and CDR2 SNEGSKA (reference sequence). CDR3 in amino acids: CSSTSPTGVGETQYF. The CDR3 region has the DNA TGCAGTTCTACCTCGCCGACAGGGGTAGGGGAGACCCAGTACTTC.